This T cell receptor beta chain is drawn from a study of T cells after yellow fever vaccination. Study in general: When fractions had low cell numbers, they were prepared with SMART-Seq v4 Ultra Low Input. Study-wide results and caveats: The secondary T-cell response peaked on day 5, not day 15, but was weaker. Booster sampling recovered most clones from primary vaccination (approximately 97% CD4, around 90% CD8).

To note about this clonotype: Its specificity is unknown.

V was clipped by 6 bases and J by 2 bases, with 18 bases between them. The CDR3 sequence is 15 residues long. The germline V gene has CDR1 DFQATT and CDR2 SNEGSKA (reference sequence). For TCR, cDNA came from 5'RACE template switching, which added a universal primer site and UMIs. TCRdb analysed the 5' RACE reads with MiXCR anew, one entry per CDR3 protein. The sample lists hundreds of thousands of distinct CDR3 sequences, roughly a fifth occurring once. The receptor was isolated from a man aged 25-40 years who received the YFV17D yellow fever vaccine. The sample in question was PBMCs, obtained 15 days after the yellow fever booster vaccination. The chain recombines TRBV20-1 with TRBJ2-3, with D tentatively TRBD1 (7 bases). Written as DNA, the CDR3 is TGCAGTGCCCAGAGGGGGCGGGACAACACAGATACGCAGTATTTT. Protein product: CSAQRGRDNTDTQYF.